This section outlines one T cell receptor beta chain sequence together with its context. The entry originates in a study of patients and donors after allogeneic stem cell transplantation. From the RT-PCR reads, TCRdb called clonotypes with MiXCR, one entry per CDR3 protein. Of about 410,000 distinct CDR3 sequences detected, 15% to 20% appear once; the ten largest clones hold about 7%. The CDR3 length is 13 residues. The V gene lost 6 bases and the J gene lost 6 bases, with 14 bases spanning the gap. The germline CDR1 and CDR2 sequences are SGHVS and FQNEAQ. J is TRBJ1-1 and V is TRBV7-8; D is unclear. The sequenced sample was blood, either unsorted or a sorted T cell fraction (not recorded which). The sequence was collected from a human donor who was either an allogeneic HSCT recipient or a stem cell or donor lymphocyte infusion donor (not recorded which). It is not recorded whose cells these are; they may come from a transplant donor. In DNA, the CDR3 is TGTGCCAGCAGTACCCACCACCCGGCTGAAGCTTTCTTT. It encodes CASSTHHPAEAFF.